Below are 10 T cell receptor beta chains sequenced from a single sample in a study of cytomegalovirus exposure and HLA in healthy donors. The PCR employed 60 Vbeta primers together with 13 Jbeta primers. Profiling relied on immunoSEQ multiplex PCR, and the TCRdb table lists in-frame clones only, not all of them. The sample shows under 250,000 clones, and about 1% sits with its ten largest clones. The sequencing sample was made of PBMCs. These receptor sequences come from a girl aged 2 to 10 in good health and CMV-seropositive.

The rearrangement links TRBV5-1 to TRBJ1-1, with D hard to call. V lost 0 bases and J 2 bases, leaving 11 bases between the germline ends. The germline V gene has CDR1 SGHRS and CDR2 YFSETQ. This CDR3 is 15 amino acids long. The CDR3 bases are TGCGCCAGCAGCTTGGACGCGACTGCTAACACTGAAGCTTTCTTT. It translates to CASSLDATANTEAFF.

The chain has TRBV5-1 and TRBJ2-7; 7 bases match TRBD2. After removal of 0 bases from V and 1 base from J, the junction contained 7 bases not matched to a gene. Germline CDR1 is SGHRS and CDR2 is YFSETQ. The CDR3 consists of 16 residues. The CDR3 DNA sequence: TGCGCCAGCAGCTTGGTCGGCGGGAGCCCTTCCTACGAGCAGTACTTC. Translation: CASSLVGGSPSYEQYF.

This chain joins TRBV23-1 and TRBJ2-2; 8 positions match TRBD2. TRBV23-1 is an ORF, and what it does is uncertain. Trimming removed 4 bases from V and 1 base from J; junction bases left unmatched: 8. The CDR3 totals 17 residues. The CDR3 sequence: CASSRPAGGGNTGELFF. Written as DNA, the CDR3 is TGCGCCAGCAGTCGCCCGGCGGGGGGAGGGAACACCGGGGAGCTGTTTTTT.

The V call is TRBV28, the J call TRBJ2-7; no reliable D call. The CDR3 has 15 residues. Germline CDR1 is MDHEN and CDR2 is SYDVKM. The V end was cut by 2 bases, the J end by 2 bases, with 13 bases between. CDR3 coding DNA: TGTGCCAGCAGTTTACCTGATCCTGGCCCCTACGAGCAGTACTTC. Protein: CASSLPDPGPYEQYF.

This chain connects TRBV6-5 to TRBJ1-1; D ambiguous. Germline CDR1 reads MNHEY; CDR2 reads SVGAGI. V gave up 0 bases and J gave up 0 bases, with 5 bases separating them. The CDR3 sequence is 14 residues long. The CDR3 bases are TGTGCCAGCAGTTACTCGTCGTTGAACACTGAAGCTTTCTTT. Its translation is CASSYSSLNTEAFF.

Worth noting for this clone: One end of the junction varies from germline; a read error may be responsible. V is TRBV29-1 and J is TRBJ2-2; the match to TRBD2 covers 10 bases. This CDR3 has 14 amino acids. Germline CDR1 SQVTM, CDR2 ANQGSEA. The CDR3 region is CGVSSGSLAGELFF. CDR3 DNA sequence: TGCGGCGTTTCTAGCGGGAGCCTCGCCGGGGAGCTGTTTTTT.

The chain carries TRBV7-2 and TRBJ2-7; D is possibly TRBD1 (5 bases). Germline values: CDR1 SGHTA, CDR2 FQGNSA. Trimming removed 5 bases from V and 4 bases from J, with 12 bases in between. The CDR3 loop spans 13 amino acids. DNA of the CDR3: TGTGCCAGCAGCCCGCAAACAGGTTACGAGCAGTACTTC. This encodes CASSPQTGYEQYF.

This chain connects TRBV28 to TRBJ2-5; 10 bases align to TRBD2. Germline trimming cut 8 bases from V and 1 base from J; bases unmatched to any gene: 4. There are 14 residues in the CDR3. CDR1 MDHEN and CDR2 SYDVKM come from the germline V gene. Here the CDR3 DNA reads TGTGCCAGCCTAGCGGGAGACCTCCAAGAGACCCAGTACTTC. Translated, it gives CASLAGDLQETQYF.

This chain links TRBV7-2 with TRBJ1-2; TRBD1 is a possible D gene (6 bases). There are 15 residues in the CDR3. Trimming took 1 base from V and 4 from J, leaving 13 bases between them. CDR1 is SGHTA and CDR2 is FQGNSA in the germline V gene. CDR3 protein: CASSLERGARYGYTF. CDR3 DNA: TGTGCCAGCAGCTTAGAGCGGGGGGCACGCTATGGCTACACCTTC.

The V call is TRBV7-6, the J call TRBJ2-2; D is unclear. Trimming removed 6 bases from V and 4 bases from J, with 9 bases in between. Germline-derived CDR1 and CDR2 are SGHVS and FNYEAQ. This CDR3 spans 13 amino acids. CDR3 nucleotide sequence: TGTGCCAGCAGACCGAGGATCACCGGGGAGCTGTTTTTT. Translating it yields CASRPRITGELFF.